This T cell receptor (beta chain) is from a study of shared clonotypes between healthy human individuals. Study details: The donor group consisted of two women and a few men, aged 18 to 49.

Several immunoSEQ plates held equal portions of the genomic DNA taken from each subset. Assay used: immunoSEQ multiplex PCR; TCRdb lists only in-frame clones, some missing. The sample carries some 530,000 clones, 78% recorded once. This CDR3 is 13 amino acids long. Trimming took 6 bases from V and 7 from J; bases not matched to a gene: 10. Germline CDR1 SQVTM, CDR2 ANQGSEA. The clonotype originates from a woman aged 40 to 50 in good health. Some clones in this sample may be carry-over from other donors' samples. The chain is built from TRBV29-1 and TRBJ2-7; 9 bases agree with TRBD2. The specimen was PBMCs. CDR3 DNA sequence: TGCAGCGTACAGACTAGCGGAGCTGGGGAGCAGTACTTC. Amino acids: CSVQTSGAGEQYF.